The subject of this entry is one T cell receptor beta chain. This clonotype was seen more than once but under ten times. Its antigen is currently not known. No clone much larger than this one lies a single base away; base qualities are absent. This specimen comes from a study of blood T cells in healthy people across ages (dated by TCRdb to the mid-2010s). A note on the overall study: In model experiments, roughly one uniquely barcoded TCR beta cDNA molecule per two T cells was captured by template switching. To track age-related changes in TCR beta repertoire diversity, the study relied on deep sequencing normalized with unique cDNA molecular identifiers. Four age groups were formed from the donors: young (average roughly 15 years), middle-aged (approximately 40), aged (around 62) and long-lived (roughly 88). To avoid experimental bias, donors of different ages were randomly spread across the sequencing lanes. Using the same blood draw, the study looked at two additional independent replicas of 1 million unique cDNA reads for two donors, one aged 18 to 30 and the other aged 80 or older. Findings and caveats that apply to the study as a whole: Compared with the aged group, the long-lived group had more naive CD4+ T cells, fewer expanded clones and increased TCR diversity, suggesting age selection. Total diversity estimates from one million sequenced T cells were considered lower bounds and underestimates. Observed TCR beta diversity correlated strongly with the percentage of naive T cells measured by flow cytometry. Observed TCR beta diversity per million T cells fell roughly linearly with age, and a significant reduction was already apparent by age around 40. Since profiling was done on bulk unsorted PBMCs, naive and antigen-experienced compartments could not be conclusively compared. Donor CMV infection status was unknown, potentially confounding age-related changes in expanded clonotypes.

CDR3 length: 13 amino acids, cysteine to phenylalanine. CDR3 DNA only is kept here, 39 bases in frame from base 1. The germline V gene supplies CDR1 SNHLY and CDR2 FYNNEI. V loses 11 bases of germline sequence and J loses 2 bases, and the interval between the two ends is 16 bases. The receptor library was made with 5' RACE. This sample was sequenced with an Illumina HiSeq 2500. A second about 7 to 12 cycle PCR used a sample-barcoded 5' primer and a J-beta primer mix. Each TCR beta cDNA molecule received a unique molecular identifier from a template-switch 5' adaptor carrying 12 random nucleotides. At least 3 million CDR3-containing paired-end reads were obtained from each sample. First-strand cDNA synthesis was performed from all RNA using the Mint cDNA synthesis kit, with priming by a TRBC-specific oligonucleotide. After uracil-DNA glycosylase treatment, a first 18-cycle PCR used universal primers M1SS and BC2_uni_R on all cDNA. As for how the authors treated the data: For normalization, 1 million high-quality reads, each with a distinct molecular identifier, were randomly selected from each sample. Instead of being binned into consensus sequences, reads that shared molecular identifiers were thrown out. MiTCR, run with a Q25 quality threshold and the strictest error-elimination algorithm, handled CDR3 identification, clonotype clustering and error correction. A nonparametric unseen species model using Euler transformation provided a lower-bound estimate of total TCR beta diversity. TCRdb reanalyzed the raw reads on its own, using fastp at Q25 for trimming and MiXCR for clone calling, and kept in-frame beta chains. Each entry merges the rows of one CDR3 protein and shows their most common DNA and genes. These V and J calls derive from TCRdb rather than the authors' analysis. This sample is represented by 650,000 to 1,000,000 distinct CDR3 sequences; 35% to 40% of them were singletons. Over 10% of the sample rests with the top ten.

Systemically healthy Caucasian individuals from Russia, some 36 in total and aged 6 to 90 years, were included as donors. Each donor gave around 9.5 milliliters of peripheral blood, collected into EDTA-treated Vacutainer tubes. Ficoll-Paque density-gradient centrifugation was used to isolate PBMCs, with at least 7 million per sample. Total RNA, at least 6 micrograms per sample, was extracted from PBMCs with Trizol reagent. Naive CD45RAhigh/CD27high T cell percentages were measured by flow cytometry on a PBMC aliquot from every donor. Sample: blood. The TCR was taken from a man in his late teens or twenties in good health. The chain couples TRBV2 to TRBJ2-7; possibly the D gene is TRBD1, per 8 matching bases. The CDR3 reads CAATGGETYEQYF. The DNA reads as follows: TGTGCCGCAACAGGGGGGGAGACCTACGAGCAGTACTTC.